This record concerns one T cell receptor (beta chain) sequence. This entry belongs to a study of T cell changes during pregnancy in multiple sclerosis. Generated by immunoSEQ multiplex PCR, the TCRdb table keeps only in-frame clones and is missing some. This table has more than 65,000 clones, about 91% appearing once. Trimming shortened V by 5 bases and J by 4 bases, and 14 bases separated the two germline ends. The CDR3 sequence is 15 residues long. The germline gives CDR1 KGHSH, CDR2 LQKENI. The sample was peripheral blood, taken in the first trimester of pregnancy. The chain links TRBV18 to TRBJ2-2; D remains ambiguous. The origin of this receptor is a female donor with multiple sclerosis, enrolled in a pregnancy study. The CDR3 DNA reads TGTGCCAGCTCAACGACACTTTCCGTCACCGGGGAGCTGTTTTTT. Amino acids: CASSTTLSVTGELFF. Supplemented by reference TRBV18 and TRBJ2-2, the full variable domain reads NAGVMQNPRHLVRRRGQEARLRCSPMKGHSHVYWYRQLPEEGLKFMVYLQKENIIDESGMPKERFSAEFPKEGPSILRIQQVVRGDSAAYFCASSTTLSVTGELFFGEGSRLTVL.